This is a list of T cell receptor beta chains from one sample in a study of shared clonotypes between healthy human individuals. The method was immunoSEQ multiplex PCR; TCRdb's version includes in-frame clones alone and lacks a portion of them. The repertoire has some 95,000 clones, about two thirds of them found once; the top ten carry roughly 40%. The sample taken for sequencing was memory CD8+ T cells sorted from blood. Receptor source: a man aged 25-45 years in good health. The CDR3 runs from the conserved cysteine through the conserved F or W. Fields, in order: V gene, D gene, J gene, clone size, CDR3 protein, CDR3 DNA. The D gene is left open where the match is weak. The size entry is marked missing in some rows and otherwise reads once, few, many or a size class.

TRBV27	TRBD1	TRBJ2-7	NA	CASSLSSGGYYEQYF	TGTGCCAGCAGTTTATCATCAGGGGGTTATTACGAGCAGTACTTC
TRBV7-8	NA	TRBJ1-4	NA	CASSLGNSGGKLFF	TGTGCCAGCAGCTTAGGCAACAGCGGCGGGAAACTGTTTTTT
TRBV30	NA	TRBJ2-5	NA	CAWSRRQETQYF	TGTGCCTGGAGTCGCCGGCAAGAGACCCAGTACTTC
TRBV10-3	TRBD2	TRBJ2-1	NA	CAISSSGIHNEQFF	TGTGCCATCAGTTCAAGCGGGATCCACAATGAGCAGTTCTTC
TRBV4-3	TRBD1	TRBJ2-1	many	CASSQGGYGTGGQFF	TGCGCCAGCAGCCAAGGGGGATACGGGACAGGGGGCCAGTTCTTC
TRBV27	TRBD1	TRBJ2-1	NA	CASSLYFGPTGSSYNEQFF	TGTGCCAGCAGTTTATATTTCGGTCCGACAGGGAGCTCCTACAATGAGCAGTTCTTC
TRBV6-5	NA	TRBJ1-2	NA	CASSLREGPYGYTF	TGTGCCAGCAGTTTACGCGAGGGACCCTATGGCTACACCTTC
TRBV14	NA	TRBJ1-4	NA	CASSPQFGAGSEKLFF	TGTGCCAGCAGCCCTCAGTTTGGGGCCGGGAGTGAAAAACTGTTTTTT
TRBV9	TRBD1	TRBJ2-1	NA	CASSGRQGASRHEQFF	TGTGCCAGCAGCGGTCGACAGGGGGCCAGCCGCCATGAGCAGTTCTTC
TRBV2	TRBD2	TRBJ2-5	once	CASIVGAGRETQYF	TGTGCCAGCATTGTCGGGGCCGGGAGGGAGACCCAGTACTTC
TRBV25-1	NA	TRBJ1-5	few	CARTGPDHQPQHF	TGTGCCAGGACAGGCCCGGACCATCAGCCCCAGCATTTT
TRBV1	NA	TRBJ2-7	few	CTSSQLGAGECSYEQYF	TGCACCAGCAGCCAATTGGGAGCGGGAGAGTGCTCCTACGAGCAGTACTTC
TRBV2	TRBD1	TRBJ2-7	NA	CASSDSGTGNGQYF	TGTGCCAGCAGTGATTCGGGGACAGGGAATGGGCAGTACTTC
TRBV9	NA	TRBJ2-3	NA	CASSVESSVADTQYF	TGTGCCAGCAGCGTAGAGTCTAGTGTGGCAGATACGCAGTATTTT
TRBV11-2	NA	TRBJ2-3	NA	CASSLGDPGTDTQYF	TGTGCCAGCAGCTTAGGGGATCCCGGCACAGATACGCAGTATTTT
TRBV7-6	NA	TRBJ1-1	NA	CASSSPGQGTEAFF	TGTGCCAGCAGCTCCCCGGGCCAAGGCACTGAAGCTTTCTTT
TRBV6-6	TRBD1	TRBJ1-5	NA	CASSFPGQGIQPQHF	TGTGCCAGCAGTTTCCCGGGACAGGGGATTCAGCCCCAGCATTTT
TRBV10-1	TRBD2	TRBJ2-3	NA	CASSEFLAGGADTQYF	TGCGCCAGCAGTGAATTTCTAGCGGGAGGGGCAGATACGCAGTATTTT
TRBV9	NA	TRBJ2-3	NA	CASSVVPDTDTQYF	TGTGCCAGCAGCGTAGTTCCTGACACAGATACGCAGTATTTT
TRBV2	TRBD2	TRBJ2-7	NA	CASPFRQGPSGIPSPYEQYF	TGTGCCAGCCCTTTCCGACAGGGCCCTAGCGGGATTCCTTCGCCTTACGAGCAGTACTTC
TRBV6-4	NA	TRBJ2-6	few	CASSDSSGSGANVLTF	TGTGCCAGCAGTGACTCTAGCGGCTCTGGGGCCAACGTCCTGACTTTC
TRBV5-8	NA	TRBJ2-6	NA	CASPTQSRANVLTF	TGTGCCAGCCCCACACAAAGTCGGGCCAACGTCCTGACTTTC
TRBV6-6	NA	TRBJ1-1	few	CASSRRGGWTEAFF	TGTGCCAGCAGTCGGAGGGGGGGTTGGACTGAAGCTTTCTTT
TRBV19	NA	TRBJ2-1	NA	CASRPLLGGASEQFF	TGTGCCAGTAGACCCCTCCTGGGAGGTGCAAGTGAGCAGTTCTTC
TRBV23-1	NA	TRBJ2-5	once	CASSLQETQYF	TGCGCCAGCAGTCTCCAAGAGACCCAGTACTTC
TRBV5-4	NA	TRBJ2-7	NA	CASSGWDKSYEQYF	TGTGCCAGCAGCGGGTGGGACAAATCCTACGAGCAGTACTTC
TRBV27	NA	TRBJ2-6	NA	CASRYSGANVLTF	TGTGCCAGCAGATACTCTGGGGCCAACGTCCTGACTTTC
TRBV6-6	TRBD2	TRBJ2-7	many	CASSGTSVNRKQYF	TGTGCCAGCAGCGGGACTAGCGTAAACCGGAAGCAGTACTTC
TRBV7-2	NA	TRBJ2-7	NA	CASSLVPADTYEQYF	TGTGCCAGCAGCTTAGTTCCCGCGGATACCTACGAGCAGTACTTC
TRBV27	NA	TRBJ2-3	NA	CASSPRLSTDTQYF	TGTGCCAGCAGCCCCCGACTTAGCACAGATACGCAGTATTTT
TRBV6-1	NA	TRBJ2-1	few	CASRETDYNEQFF	TGTGCCAGCAGGGAGACAGACTACAATGAGCAGTTCTTC
TRBV2	TRBD1	TRBJ2-7	NA	CASYIGQGVSYEQYF	TGTGCCAGCTATATTGGACAGGGGGTATCCTACGAGCAGTACTTC
TRBV29-1	NA	TRBJ1-2	NA	CSVDKQNYGYTF	TGCAGCGTTGACAAACAGAACTATGGCTACACCTTC
TRBV5-1	NA	TRBJ1-2	few	CASSLEDGGGYTF	TGCGCCAGCAGCTTGGAAGACGGGGGAGGCTACACCTTC
TRBV4-1	NA	TRBJ1-1	NA	CASSQGRGDPEAFF	TGCGCCAGCAGCCAAGGCCGGGGGGACCCTGAAGCTTTCTTT
TRBV6-5	TRBD1	TRBJ1-2	NA	CASSSWTGSGYTF	TGTGCCAGCAGTTCCTGGACAGGGTCTGGCTACACCTTC
TRBV28	NA	TRBJ2-7	NA	CASSVPWTHTSSYEQYF	TGTGCCAGCAGTGTCCCCTGGACTCACACAAGCTCCTACGAGCAGTACTTC